These 10 T cell receptor beta chains were all obtained from the same sample, sequenced in a study of blood T cell repertoires in COVID-19. Libraries were prepared by immunoSEQ multiplex PCR; TCRdb keeps only in-frame clonotypes and omits some of them. This table holds tens of thousands of clones, more than 85% found once. The specimen sequenced was peripheral blood. These TCRs come from a man aged 45-65 years with acute or convalescent COVID-19.

V usage is TRBV11-3 and J usage is TRBJ2-2, with 9 bases matching TRBD2. V shed 1 base, J shed 0 bases, and the junction held 6 bases outside the gene matches. Germline loops: CDR1 SGHNT, CDR2 YENEEA. This CDR3 is 18 amino acids long. As DNA, the CDR3 is TGTGCCAGCAGCTTAGTGTCTAGCGGGAACGCGAACACCGGGGAGCTGTTTTTT. Protein: CASSLVSSGNANTGELFF.

The chain employs TRBV14 and TRBJ2-7; 7 bases match TRBD1. CDR1 and CDR2 (germline): SGHDN, FVKESK. The CDR3 length is 15 residues. V dropped 1 base and J dropped 4; count of bases not matched to a gene: 7. The CDR3 here is CASSQGRTGLYEQYF. CDR3 nucleotides: TGTGCCAGCAGCCAAGGGCGGACAGGATTGTACGAGCAGTACTTC.

Here the CDR3 reads CASSVALAGGPNGELFF. The CDR3 DNA is TGTGCCAGCAGCGTAGCCCTAGCGGGAGGGCCAAACGGGGAGCTGTTTTTT. This rearrangement joins TRBV9 to TRBJ2-2, with 12 positions matching TRBD2. The CDR3 has 17 residues. With V trimmed by 0 bases and J by 7 bases, 7 bases remained unmatched. Germline V gene lookup returns CDR1 SGDLS and CDR2 YYNGEE.

The V and J genes are TRBV6-5 and TRBJ1-2, with 7 positions matching TRBD1. The CDR3 sequence is 13 residues long. Per germline, CDR1 MNHEY and CDR2 SVGAGI. V was clipped by 6 bases and J by 8 bases; unmatched bases: 9. CDR3 sequence reads: CASSQQGSRGYTF. The CDR3 bases are TGTGCCAGCAGCCAACAGGGGTCGCGGGGCTACACCTTC.

This chain joins TRBV30 and TRBJ1-5; 7 positions agree with TRBD1. Germline lookup yields CDR1 GTSNPN and CDR2 SVGIG (reference sequence). Losses at the gene ends were 1 base for V and 1 base for J; bases not matched to a gene: 19. CDR3 length equals 20 residues. The CDR3 nucleotides are TGTGCCTGGAGTGCGGGCCAGGGACAGCGGGGGGGTCGGAGCAATCAGCCCCAGCATTTT. It encodes CAWSAGQGQRGGRSNQPQHF. The whole variable domain, remainder taken from reference TRBV30 and TRBJ1-5, is SQTIHQWPATLVQPVGSPLSLECTVEGTSNPNLYWYRQAAGRGLQLLFYSVGIGQISSEVPQNLSASRPQDRQFILSSKKLLLSDSGFYLCAWSAGQGQRGGRSNQPQHFGDGTRLSIL.

The rearrangement joins TRBV7-6 to TRBJ1-1; possible D gene TRBD1, 6 bases. CDR1 is SGHVS and CDR2 is FNYEAQ in the germline V gene. Trimming took 5 bases from V and 0 from J, leaving 16 bases between them. The CDR3 has 16 amino acids. The CDR3, as DNA: TGTGCCAGCAGCCCAGTACGGGGGGACATGAACACTGAAGCTTTCTTT. Translated: CASSPVRGDMNTEAFF. The variable domain in full, with the rest retrieved from reference TRBV7-6 and TRBJ1-1, is GAGVSQSPRYKVTKRGQDVALRCDPISGHVSLYWYRQALGQGPEFLTYFNYEAQQDKSGLPNDRFSAERPEGSISTLTIQRTEQRDSAMYRCASSPVRGDMNTEAFFGQGTRLTVV.

The sample holds one count of this clone. The chain employs TRBV4-1 and TRBJ1-6, with TRBD1 as a possible D gene (5 bases). V lost 4 bases and J lost 7, with 14 bases in between. This CDR3 is built from 15 residues. CDR1 and CDR2 from the germline V gene are MGHRA and YSYEKL. The DNA of the CDR3 is TGCGCCAGCAGCCTAGGACAACGGTCCAATTCACCCCTCCACTTT. Translation: CASSLGQRSNSPLHF.

The chain recombines TRBV18 with TRBJ1-5; the match to TRBD1 covers 11 bases. This CDR3 has 16 amino acids. CDR1 and CDR2 (germline): KGHSH, LQKENI. V was clipped by 5 bases and J by 3 bases; unmatched bases: 6. The CDR3 loop reads CASSVGTGGANQPQHF. Written as DNA, the CDR3 is TGTGCCAGCTCAGTAGGGACAGGGGGGGCCAATCAGCCCCAGCATTTT.

CDR3 in amino acids: CASSLQGYAFF. The CDR3 nucleotides read TGTGCCAGCAGCCTACAGGGTTACGCTTTCTTT. The genes are TRBV3-1 (or the pseudogene TRBV3-2) and TRBJ1-1, with a tentative D call TRBD1 (6 bases). The V gene's germline CDR1 is LGHDT and CDR2 YNNKEL (reference sequence). V was cut by 4 bases and J by 11 bases, with 11 bases left in between. This CDR3 region has 11 residues.

The rearrangement uses TRBV2 and TRBJ2-1; 9 positions match TRBD1. With V trimmed by 6 bases and J by 2 bases, 11 bases remained unmatched. The CDR3 is 17 residues long. CDR1 SNHLY and CDR2 FYNNEI come from the germline V gene. The CDR3 loop is CASRPVRDRVPYNEQFF. As DNA, the CDR3 is TGTGCCAGCAGGCCTGTCCGGGACAGGGTGCCCTACAATGAGCAGTTCTTC.